This is a list of T cell receptor beta chains from one sample in a study of cytomegalovirus exposure and HLA in healthy donors. Libraries were prepared by immunoSEQ multiplex PCR; TCRdb keeps only in-frame clonotypes and omits some of them. The sample has approximately 150,000 clones, 65% to 70% seen once. Sequencing was done on a sample of PBMCs. The receptors were gathered from a woman aged 18-29 years in good health and CMV-seropositive. The CDR3 runs from the conserved cysteine through the conserved F or W. A D gene is named only where the DNA matches it firmly. Size tells how often a clone was seen (once, few, many) or the class of an expanded clone, and some rows leave it out.

V: TRBV15; size: NA; J: TRBJ2-5; D: NA; DNA: TGTGCCACCAGGGTCCTCGCGGAGGGCGGGGAGACCCAGTACTTC; CDR3: CATRVLAEGGETQYF
V: TRBV30; size: NA; J: TRBJ2-5; D: NA; DNA: TGTGCCTGGATCCCCCGAGGGCAGACCCAGTACTTC; CDR3: CAWIPRGQTQYF
V: TRBV21-1; size: NA; J: TRBJ2-2; D: NA; DNA: TGTGCCAGCAGCAAAGAGGTAGCGCCCCTGGGTACCGGGGAGCTGTTTTTT; CDR3: CASSKEVAPLGTGELFF
V: TRBV7-9; size: few; J: TRBJ1-1; D: NA; DNA: TGTGCCTCCGGCGCGGGGATTGGGGCTTTCTTT; CDR3: CASGAGIGAFF
V: TRBV4-1; size: few; J: TRBJ1-2; D: TRBD1; DNA: TGCGCCAGCAGCCAGGGACAGGGCCAGCCCCCATATGGCTACACCTTC; CDR3: CASSQGQGQPPYGYTF
V: TRBV28; size: NA; J: TRBJ2-7; D: NA; DNA: TGTGCCAGCAGTTCCCCCTACCTGGGGGGAGGCGAGCAGTACTTC; CDR3: CASSSPYLGGGEQYF
V: TRBV2; size: NA; J: TRBJ2-1; D: TRBD2; DNA: TGTGCCAGCAGTGAACGGCGGGGGGGGAATGAGCAGTTCTTC; CDR3: CASSERRGGNEQFF
V: TRBV7-9; size: few; J: TRBJ2-7; D: NA; DNA: TGTGCCAGCAGCAGTTCTCGGGTCTACGAGCAGTACTTC; CDR3: CASSSSRVYEQYF
V: TRBV7-7; size: NA; J: TRBJ2-3; D: NA; DNA: TGTGCTAGCAGCTTGCAGGGACTCGGCACAGATACGCAGTATTTT; CDR3: CASSLQGLGTDTQYF
V: TRBV7-9; size: few; J: TRBJ1-2; D: NA; DNA: TGTGCCAGCAGCCCTCTCGGGGGGAACGCTAACTATGGCTACACCTTC; CDR3: CASSPLGGNANYGYTF
V: TRBV2; size: NA; J: TRBJ2-7; D: TRBD1; DNA: TGTGCCAGCAGTCCGGACAGGGGGGCTTACGAGCAGTACTTC; CDR3: CASSPDRGAYEQYF
V: TRBV6-1; size: few; J: TRBJ2-6; D: NA; DNA: TGTGCCAGCAGCCAGGCTGGGGCCAACGTCCTGACTTTC; CDR3: CASSQAGANVLTF
V: TRBV18; size: NA; J: TRBJ1-1; D: NA; DNA: TGTGCCAGCTCACAGGGGTTCGCTGAAGCTTTCTTT; CDR3: CASSQGFAEAFF
V: TRBV14; size: few; J: TRBJ2-3; D: TRBD1; DNA: TGTGCCAGCGGGACAGTTAGCTTAGATACGCAGTATTTT; CDR3: CASGTVSLDTQYF
V: TRBV19; size: once; J: TRBJ1-3; D: TRBD1; DNA: TGTGCCAGTAGTATGGTTTACCTGACAGGGGCCGCCTCTGGAAACACCATATATTTT; CDR3: CASSMVYLTGAASGNTIYF
V: TRBV18; size: NA; J: TRBJ1-1; D: NA; DNA: TGTGCCAGCTCAACCGCTAAGGGGGTCAACACTGAAGCTTTCTTT; CDR3: CASSTAKGVNTEAFF
V: TRBV19; size: NA; J: TRBJ2-3; D: TRBD2; DNA: TGTGCCAGTAGTATAGGAGGCGGGGGGAGGGATACGCAGTATTTT; CDR3: CASSIGGGGRDTQYF
V: TRBV5-1; size: NA; J: TRBJ2-1; D: TRBD2; DNA: TGCGCCACTACGCTGTTCGGGACTAGCGACAATGAGCAGTTCTTC; CDR3: CATTLFGTSDNEQFF
V: TRBV5-1; size: once; J: TRBJ2-7; D: NA; DNA: TGCGCCAGCACTCTTCAGGGTGCATCCTCCTACGAGCAGTACTTC; CDR3: CASTLQGASSYEQYF
V: TRBV6-1; size: NA; J: TRBJ1-1; D: TRBD1; DNA: TGTGCCAGCAGTGCCAGGACAGGGGGGGGTGAAGCTTTCTTT; CDR3: CASSARTGGGEAFF
V: TRBV7-6; size: few; J: TRBJ1-2; D: NA; DNA: TGTGCCAGCAGCTTAAGTACGGCCTTCGGACAGACACCCAATGGCTACACCTTC; CDR3: CASSLSTAFGQTPNGYTF
V: TRBV27; size: NA; J: TRBJ2-5; D: NA; DNA: TGTGCCAGCAGTATCAGTTGGTGGCAGACCCAGTACTTC; CDR3: CASSISWWQTQYF
V: TRBV7-2; size: NA; J: TRBJ1-5; D: TRBD1; DNA: TGTGCCAGCAGCCTTATCGGGACAGTCTATAGCAATCAGCCCCAGCATTTT; CDR3: CASSLIGTVYSNQPQHF
V: TRBV7-7; size: NA; J: TRBJ2-3; D: TRBD2; DNA: TGTGCTAGCAGTGTTAGCGGGAACATTGAAGATACGCAGTATTTT; CDR3: CASSVSGNIEDTQYF
V: TRBV19; size: NA; J: TRBJ2-7; D: TRBD1; DNA: TGTGCCACCTCACCCGGGACAGGCCGGACCTACGAGCAGTACTTC; CDR3: CATSPGTGRTYEQYF
V: TRBV9; size: NA; J: TRBJ2-5; D: TRBD2; DNA: TGTGCCAGCAGCGTAGCTAGCGGGGGAGGAGAGACCCAGTACTTC; CDR3: CASSVASGGGETQYF
V: TRBV6-1; size: NA; J: TRBJ1-1; D: TRBD1; DNA: TGTGCCAGCAGTCGGAGACGGACAGGGGACACTGAAGCTTTCTTT; CDR3: CASSRRRTGDTEAFF
V: TRBV6-6; size: NA; J: TRBJ2-7; D: NA; DNA: TGTGCCAGCAGTTTGGACAGTAGTCTACGAGGGCAGTACTTC; CDR3: CASSLDSSLRGQYF
V: TRBV27; size: NA; J: TRBJ2-3; D: NA; DNA: TGTGCCAGCAGTGATACCCTATCAGATACGCAGTATTTT; CDR3: CASSDTLSDTQYF
V: TRBV7-8; size: NA; J: TRBJ1-2; D: NA; DNA: TGTGCCAGCAACGACAATACAGGGTATCAACGCTACACCTTC; CDR3: CASNDNTGYQRYTF
V: TRBV7-9; size: NA; J: TRBJ1-2; D: NA; DNA: TGTGCCAGCAGCTCAGACTATGGCTACACCTTC; CDR3: CASSSDYGYTF
V: TRBV10-3; size: NA; J: TRBJ2-5; D: TRBD2; DNA: TGTGCCATCAGTGAGGTCGCGTACGGGAGGGCCCGGGAGACCCAGTACTTC; CDR3: CAISEVAYGRARETQYF
V: TRBV7-3; size: NA; J: TRBJ1-3; D: NA; DNA: TGTGCCAACAGCTTGGGGGCTGGATACACCATATATTTT; CDR3: CANSLGAGYTIYF
V: TRBV6-5; size: NA; J: TRBJ1-2; D: NA; DNA: TGTGCCAGCAGAGACGCTTTAACAGGGCGGTATGGCTACACCTTC; CDR3: CASRDALTGRYGYTF
V: TRBV11-2; size: once; J: TRBJ2-1; D: TRBD2; DNA: TGTGCCAGCAGCTGGACGACGGGAGGGAATGAGCAGTTCTTC; CDR3: CASSWTTGGNEQFF
V: TRBV5-1; size: NA; J: TRBJ2-3; D: TRBD1; DNA: TGCGCCAGCGGTACGAACTGGGACAGGGCGGGCAGTACGCAGTATTTT; CDR3: CASGTNWDRAGSTQYF
V: TRBV4-1; size: NA; J: TRBJ1-2; D: NA; DNA: TGCGCCAGCCGGGACTTGACGGCTAACTATGGCTACACCTTC; CDR3: CASRDLTANYGYTF
V: TRBV15; size: NA; J: TRBJ2-2; D: TRBD2; DNA: TGTGCCACCAGCAGAGAGTGGGAGGGAGGGGCCACCGGGGAGCTGTTTTTT; CDR3: CATSREWEGGATGELFF
V: TRBV5-6; size: NA; J: TRBJ1-2; D: TRBD1; DNA: TGTGCCAGCAGCCCCGGACAGGGTACCTATGGCTACACCTTC; CDR3: CASSPGQGTYGYTF
V: TRBV28; size: once; J: TRBJ2-7; D: TRBD1; DNA: TGTGCCAGCAGTCCACCGGGACAGGGCTCCTACGAGCAGTACTTC; CDR3: CASSPPGQGSYEQYF
V: TRBV2; size: few; J: TRBJ1-5; D: TRBD1; DNA: TGTGCCAGCAGAGGGACAGGTAGCAATCAGCCCCAGCATTTT; CDR3: CASRGTGSNQPQHF